Listed below are T cell receptor beta chains from one sample, sequenced in a study of blood T cell repertoires in COVID-19. Using immunoSEQ multiplex PCR, the repertoire was profiled, and TCRdb retains in-frame clones only, with some absent. This table holds 30,000 or so clones, approximately 81% found once. Material: peripheral blood. The source is a man older than 75 with active COVID-19. Both conserved end residues are part of each CDR3. D genes are given only for firm matches. Expanded clones are given a class, and other clones once, few, many or no size at all.

j_gene: TRBJ1-2; d_gene: TRBD1; abundance: -; v_gene: TRBV18; len: 17; CDR3aa: CASSPSTGTGLNYGYTF; CDR3nt: TGTGCCAGCTCACCGTCGACCGGGACAGGGCTTAACTATGGCTACACCTTC
j_gene: TRBJ2-3; d_gene: TRBD2; abundance: once; v_gene: TRBV24-1; len: 17; CDR3aa: CATSDRPGGGRPDTQYF; CDR3nt: TGTGCCACCAGTGACCGCCCCGGGGGGGGGCGCCCAGATACGCAGTATTTT
j_gene: TRBJ1-5; d_gene: TRBD1; abundance: few; v_gene: TRBV30; len: 17; CDR3aa: CAWSQRQGDGGNQPQHF; CDR3nt: TGTGCCTGGAGTCAGAGACAGGGAGACGGGGGCAATCAGCCCCAGCATTTT
j_gene: TRBJ2-2; d_gene: -; abundance: -; v_gene: TRBV19; len: 15; CDR3aa: CASSIVAGYTGELFF; CDR3nt: TGTGCCAGTAGTATCGTGGCAGGGTACACCGGGGAGCTGTTTTTT
j_gene: TRBJ1-4; d_gene: -; abundance: few; v_gene: TRBV7-2; len: 13; CDR3aa: CASSLSGMEKLFF; CDR3nt: TGTGCCAGCAGCTTATCAGGAATGGAAAAACTGTTTTTT
j_gene: TRBJ2-7; d_gene: -; abundance: -; v_gene: TRBV7-9; len: 14; CDR3aa: CASSFGQGFYEQYF; CDR3nt: TGTGCCAGCAGCTTTGGGCAGGGTTTTTACGAGCAGTACTTC
j_gene: TRBJ1-1; d_gene: -; abundance: -; v_gene: TRBV3-1/TRBV3-2; len: 18; CDR3aa: CASSQVRGHFGPGTEAFF; CDR3nt: TGTGCCAGCAGCCAAGTTAGGGGCCATTTCGGGCCGGGTACTGAAGCTTTCTTT
j_gene: TRBJ1-3; d_gene: -; abundance: -; v_gene: TRBV18; len: 15; CDR3aa: CASSPARGDGNTIYF; CDR3nt: TGTGCCAGCTCACCTGCCAGGGGAGATGGAAACACCATATATTTT
j_gene: TRBJ2-3; d_gene: -; abundance: -; v_gene: TRBV4-1; len: 14; CDR3aa: CASSHGAGPDTQYF; CDR3nt: TGCGCCAGCAGCCATGGGGCGGGGCCAGATACGCAGTATTTT
j_gene: TRBJ1-1; d_gene: -; abundance: once; v_gene: TRBV10-1; len: 14; CDR3aa: CASSGNRAGTEAFF; CDR3nt: TGCGCCAGCAGTGGAAACAGGGCCGGCACTGAAGCTTTCTTT
j_gene: TRBJ2-1; d_gene: TRBD1; abundance: -; v_gene: TRBV6-5; len: 14; CDR3aa: CASRGQAWYNEQFF; CDR3nt: TGTGCCAGCAGAGGACAGGCCTGGTACAATGAGCAGTTCTTC
j_gene: TRBJ2-3; d_gene: -; abundance: -; v_gene: TRBV6-5; len: 14; CDR3aa: CASSSSGFTDTQYF; CDR3nt: TGTGCCAGCAGCTCCAGCGGGTTCACAGATACGCAGTATTTT
j_gene: TRBJ1-2; d_gene: TRBD1; abundance: -; v_gene: TRBV11-1; len: 14; CDR3aa: CASSLTGANYGYTF; CDR3nt: TGTGCCAGCAGCTTGACAGGGGCTAACTATGGCTACACCTTC
j_gene: TRBJ1-5; d_gene: -; abundance: -; v_gene: TRBV27; len: 15; CDR3aa: CASSWGAGAGQPQHF; CDR3nt: TGTGCCAGCAGTTGGGGAGCGGGGGCTGGTCAGCCCCAGCATTTT
j_gene: TRBJ1-2; d_gene: -; abundance: -; v_gene: TRBV4-2; len: 12; CDR3aa: CASTSIGFGYTF; CDR3nt: TGTGCCAGCACCTCGATCGGGTTTGGCTACACCTTC
j_gene: TRBJ1-1; d_gene: -; abundance: -; v_gene: TRBV10-3; len: 14; CDR3aa: CAIRIQGFGTEAFF; CDR3nt: TGTGCCATCAGAATACAGGGATTTGGGACTGAAGCTTTCTTT
j_gene: TRBJ2-1; d_gene: -; abundance: -; v_gene: TRBV6-2/TRBV6-3; len: 15; CDR3aa: CASSTRVGAYNEQFF; CDR3nt: TGTGCCAGCAGTACCAGGGTTGGGGCCTACAATGAGCAGTTCTTC
j_gene: TRBJ2-1; d_gene: TRBD2; abundance: -; v_gene: TRBV3-1/TRBV3-2; len: 12; CDR3aa: CASSTPSGEQFF; CDR3nt: TGTGCCAGCAGCACTCCTAGCGGTGAGCAGTTCTTC
j_gene: TRBJ2-5; d_gene: TRBD2; abundance: -; v_gene: TRBV5-1; len: 14; CDR3aa: CASSRTSEQETQYF; CDR3nt: TGCGCCAGCAGCAGGACTAGCGAGCAAGAGACCCAGTACTTC
j_gene: TRBJ1-6; d_gene: TRBD1; abundance: few; v_gene: TRBV3-1/TRBV3-2; len: 15; CDR3aa: CASSQAAGQGTPLHF; CDR3nt: TGTGCCAGCAGCCAAGCGGCAGGACAGGGGACACCCCTCCACTTT
j_gene: TRBJ2-7; d_gene: -; abundance: few; v_gene: TRBV9; len: 16; CDR3aa: CASSGAGGLYSYEQYF; CDR3nt: TGTGCCAGCAGCGGCGCTGGGGGCCTTTACTCCTACGAGCAGTACTTC
j_gene: TRBJ1-1; d_gene: TRBD1; abundance: -; v_gene: TRBV5-1; len: 15; CDR3aa: CASSPPGQGASEAFF; CDR3nt: TGCGCCAGCAGCCCTCCGGGACAGGGGGCATCTGAAGCTTTCTTT
j_gene: TRBJ1-3; d_gene: TRBD1; abundance: -; v_gene: TRBV19; len: 14; CDR3aa: CASSMSTQGQVIYF; CDR3nt: TGTGCCAGTAGTATGTCTACGCAAGGACAGGTCATATATTTT